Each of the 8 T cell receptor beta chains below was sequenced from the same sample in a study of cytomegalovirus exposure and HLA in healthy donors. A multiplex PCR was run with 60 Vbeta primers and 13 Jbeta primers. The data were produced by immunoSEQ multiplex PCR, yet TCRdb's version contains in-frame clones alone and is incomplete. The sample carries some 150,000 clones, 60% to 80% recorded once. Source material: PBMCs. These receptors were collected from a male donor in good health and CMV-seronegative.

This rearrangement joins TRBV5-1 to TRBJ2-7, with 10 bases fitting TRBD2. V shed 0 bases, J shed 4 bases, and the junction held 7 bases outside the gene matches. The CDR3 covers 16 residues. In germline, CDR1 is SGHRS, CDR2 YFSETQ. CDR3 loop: CASSLVRLAGEYEQYF. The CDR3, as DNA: TGCGCCAGCAGCTTGGTTCGCCTAGCGGGGGAGTACGAGCAGTACTTC.

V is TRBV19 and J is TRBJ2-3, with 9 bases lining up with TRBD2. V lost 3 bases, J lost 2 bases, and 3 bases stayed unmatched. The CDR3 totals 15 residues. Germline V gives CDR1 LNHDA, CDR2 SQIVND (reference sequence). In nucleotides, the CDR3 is TGTGCCAGTAGTATGAGCGGGGGGATCACAGATACGCAGTATTTT. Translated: CASSMSGGITDTQYF. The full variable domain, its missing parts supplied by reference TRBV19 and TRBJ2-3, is DGGITQSPKYLFRKEGQNVTLSCEQNLNHDAMYWYRQDPGQGLRLIYYSQIVNDFQKGDIAEGYSVSREKKESFPLTVTSAQKNPTAFYLCASSMSGGITDTQYFGPGTRLTVL.

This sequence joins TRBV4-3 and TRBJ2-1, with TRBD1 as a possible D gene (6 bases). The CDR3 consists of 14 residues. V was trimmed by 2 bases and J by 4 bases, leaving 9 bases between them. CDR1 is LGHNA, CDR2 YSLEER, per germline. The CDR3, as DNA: TGCGCCAGCAGCCAACTGGACAGTTACAATGAGCAGTTCTTC. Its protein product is CASSQLDSYNEQFF.

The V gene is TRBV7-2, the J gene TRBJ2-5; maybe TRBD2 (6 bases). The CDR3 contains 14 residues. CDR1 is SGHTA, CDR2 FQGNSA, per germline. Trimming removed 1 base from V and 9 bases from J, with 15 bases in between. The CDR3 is CASSLDTGVWAQYF. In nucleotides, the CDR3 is TGTGCCAGCAGCTTAGATACGGGGGTGTGGGCCCAGTACTTC.

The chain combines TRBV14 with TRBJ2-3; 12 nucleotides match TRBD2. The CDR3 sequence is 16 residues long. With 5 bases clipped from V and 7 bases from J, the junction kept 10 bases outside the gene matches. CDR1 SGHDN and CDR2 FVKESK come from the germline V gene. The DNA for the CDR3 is TGTGCCAGCAGCGACCCGGGGACTAGCGGGTCTTATACGCAGTATTTT. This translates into CASSDPGTSGSYTQYF. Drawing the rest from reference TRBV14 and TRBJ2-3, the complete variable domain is EAGVTQFPSHSVIEKGQTVTLRCDPISGHDNLYWYRRVMGKEIKFLLHFVKESKQDESGMPNNRFLAERTGGTYSTLKVQPAELEDSGVYFCASSDPGTSGSYTQYFGPGTRLTVL.

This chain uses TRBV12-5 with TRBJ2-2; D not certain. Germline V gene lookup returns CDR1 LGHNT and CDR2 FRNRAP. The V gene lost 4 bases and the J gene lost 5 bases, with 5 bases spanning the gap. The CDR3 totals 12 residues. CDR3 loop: CASGSVTGELFF. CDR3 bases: TGTGCTAGTGGTTCCGTAACCGGGGAGCTGTTTTTT.

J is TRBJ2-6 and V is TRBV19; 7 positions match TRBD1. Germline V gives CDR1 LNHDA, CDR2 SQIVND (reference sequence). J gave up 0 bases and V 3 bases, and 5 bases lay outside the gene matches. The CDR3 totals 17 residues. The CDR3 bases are TGTGCCAGTAGTATGAACAGGGGAATCTCTGGGGCCAACGTCCTGACTTTC. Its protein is CASSMNRGISGANVLTF.

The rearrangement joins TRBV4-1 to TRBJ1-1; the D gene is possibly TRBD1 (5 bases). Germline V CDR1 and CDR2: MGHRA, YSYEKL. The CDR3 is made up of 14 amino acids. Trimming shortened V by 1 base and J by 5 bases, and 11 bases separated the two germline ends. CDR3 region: CASSQVPGGTEAFF. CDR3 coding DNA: TGCGCCAGCAGCCAAGTGCCGGGGGGAACTGAAGCTTTCTTT.